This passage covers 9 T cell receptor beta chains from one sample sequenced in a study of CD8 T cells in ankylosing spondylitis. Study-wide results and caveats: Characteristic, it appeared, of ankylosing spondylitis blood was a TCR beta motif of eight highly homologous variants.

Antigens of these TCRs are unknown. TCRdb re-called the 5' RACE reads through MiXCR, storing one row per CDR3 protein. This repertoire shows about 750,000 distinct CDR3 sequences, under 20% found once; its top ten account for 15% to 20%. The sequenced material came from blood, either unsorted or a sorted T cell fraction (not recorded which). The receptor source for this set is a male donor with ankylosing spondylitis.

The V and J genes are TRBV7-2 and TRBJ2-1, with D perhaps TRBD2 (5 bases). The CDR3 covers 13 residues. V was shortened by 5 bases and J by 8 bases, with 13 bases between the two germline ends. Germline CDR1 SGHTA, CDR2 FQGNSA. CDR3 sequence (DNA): TGTGCCAGCAGCCCCGCGGGTCCCTATGAGCAGTTCTTC. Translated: CASSPAGPYEQFF.

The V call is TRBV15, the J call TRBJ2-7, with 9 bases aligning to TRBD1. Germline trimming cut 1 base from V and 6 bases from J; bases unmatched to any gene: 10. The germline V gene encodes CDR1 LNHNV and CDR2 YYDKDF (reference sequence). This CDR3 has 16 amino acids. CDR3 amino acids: CATSRASGTGTGEQYF. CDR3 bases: TGTGCCACCAGCAGAGCCTCCGGGACAGGGACCGGCGAGCAGTACTTC. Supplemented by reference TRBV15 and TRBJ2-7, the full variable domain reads DAMVIQNPRYQVTQFGKPVTLSCSQTLNHNVMYWYQQKSSQAPKLLFHYYDKDFNNEADTPDNFQSRRPNTSFCFLDIRSPGLGDTAMYLCATSRASGTGTGEQYFGPGTRLTVT.

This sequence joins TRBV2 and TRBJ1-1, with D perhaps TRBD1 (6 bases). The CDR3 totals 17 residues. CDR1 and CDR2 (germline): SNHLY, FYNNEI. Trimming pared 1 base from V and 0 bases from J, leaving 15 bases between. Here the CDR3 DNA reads TGTGCCAGCAGTGAAGTGGGGGCAGGCAACATGAACACTGAAGCTTTCTTT. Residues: CASSEVGAGNMNTEAFF.

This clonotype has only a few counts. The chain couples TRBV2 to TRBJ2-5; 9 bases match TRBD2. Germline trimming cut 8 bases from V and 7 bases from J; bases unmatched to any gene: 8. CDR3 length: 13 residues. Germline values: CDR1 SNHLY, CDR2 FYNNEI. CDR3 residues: CASLNSGGGTQYF. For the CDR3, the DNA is TGTGCCAGCCTTAATAGCGGGGGCGGGACCCAGTACTTC. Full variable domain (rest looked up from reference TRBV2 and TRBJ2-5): EPEVTQTPSHQVTQMGQEVILRCVPISNHLYFYWYRQILGQKVEFLVSFYNNEISEKSEIFDDQFSVERPDGSNFTLKIRSTKLEDSAMYFCASLNSGGGTQYFGPGTRLLVL.

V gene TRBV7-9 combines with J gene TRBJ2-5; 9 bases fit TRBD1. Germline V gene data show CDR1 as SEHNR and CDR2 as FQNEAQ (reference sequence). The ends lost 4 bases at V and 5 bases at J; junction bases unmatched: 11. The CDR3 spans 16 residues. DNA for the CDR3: TGTGCCAGCAGCTCTACTCCGGGACAGGGAACCGAGACCCAGTACTTC. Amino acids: CASSSTPGQGTETQYF.

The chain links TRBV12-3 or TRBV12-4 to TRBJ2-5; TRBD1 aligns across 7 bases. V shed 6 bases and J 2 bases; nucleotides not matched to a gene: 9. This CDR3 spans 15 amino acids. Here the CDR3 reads CASSPIGTVQETQYF. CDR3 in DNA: TGTGCCAGCAGCCCCATAGGGACAGTACAAGAGACCCAGTACTTC.

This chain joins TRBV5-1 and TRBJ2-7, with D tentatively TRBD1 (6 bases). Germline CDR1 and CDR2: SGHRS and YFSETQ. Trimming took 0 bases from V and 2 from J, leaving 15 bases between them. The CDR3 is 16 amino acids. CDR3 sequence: CASSLEGPQGTYEQYF. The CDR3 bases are TGCGCCAGCAGCTTGGAAGGCCCACAGGGAACCTACGAGCAGTACTTC.

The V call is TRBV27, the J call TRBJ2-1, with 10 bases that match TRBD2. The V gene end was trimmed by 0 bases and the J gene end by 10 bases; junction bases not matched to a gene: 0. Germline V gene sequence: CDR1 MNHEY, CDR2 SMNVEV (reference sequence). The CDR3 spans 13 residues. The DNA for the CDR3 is TGTGCCAGCAGTTTATCTAGCGGGGGGGAGCAGTTCTTC. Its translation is CASSLSSGGEQFF.

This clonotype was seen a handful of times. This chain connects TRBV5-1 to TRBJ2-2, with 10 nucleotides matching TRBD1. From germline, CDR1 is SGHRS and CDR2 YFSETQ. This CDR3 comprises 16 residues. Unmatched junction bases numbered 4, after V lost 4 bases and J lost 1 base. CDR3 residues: CASSKGDRGNTGELFF. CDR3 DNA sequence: TGCGCCAGCAGCAAAGGGGACAGGGGGAACACCGGGGAGCTGTTTTTT.